Detailed here is one T cell receptor beta chain. The antigen is unknown. Germline CDR1 and CDR2: MNHNS and SASEGT. V shed 4 bases and J shed 3 bases, with 9 bases lying between them. The CDR3 has 14 amino acids. The record originates from a study of cytomegalovirus exposure and HLA in healthy donors. Profiling relied on immunoSEQ multiplex PCR, and the TCRdb table lists in-frame clones only, not all of them. The sample has about 150,000 clones, approximately 86% seen once. Whole-study findings and limits: Diagnosis of cytomegalovirus status made by the classifier reportedly showed high specificity and sensitivity. Associated with cytomegalovirus, according to the listing, were around 160 TCR beta chains. Specificity for CMV antigens was confirmed in vitro for a few of the CMV-associated chains.

Among the approximately 130 subjects of the validation cohort, separate from the roughly 670-subject first cohort, were the donors. This chain connects TRBV6-1 to TRBJ2-2; D remains unclear. The sequenced sample consisted of PBMCs. This TCR came from a man between 18 and 29 years old in good health and CMV-seropositive. CDR3 DNA: TGTGCCAGCAGTGGGTCTCCGGACACCGGGGAGCTGTTTTTT. Its translation: CASSGSPDTGELFF.